The clone carrying this T cell receptor beta chain has a single count. The antigen is undetermined. The data belong to a study of PD-1 blockade in classical Hodgkin lymphoma. Study details: The patients were dosed with nivolumab 3 mg/kg, infused intravenously every 2 weeks. Study-level findings and limits: Lower baseline TCR diversity marked trial partial responders and progressors.

TCRdb's table, derived via immunoSEQ multiplex PCR, lists solely in-frame clones and lacks some. This sample has around 60,000 clones; around 90% occur once, and the top ten carry 6.5% to 9.5%. Time point specified: cycle 4 day 1 (C4D1), after less than 7 weeks of nivolumab. All patients experienced relapse after autologous stem cell transplantation, and brentuximab vedotin exposure was variable. Germline V gene data show CDR1 as ENHRY and CDR2 as SYGVKD. Trimming left V 6 bases short and J 1 base short, with 6 bases between. This CDR3 contains 12 residues. The chain links TRBV10-3 to TRBJ1-1; tentatively, D is TRBD1 (5 bases). The sequence derives from a human donor with classical Hodgkin lymphoma. This specimen was peripheral blood mononuclear cells (PBMCs), taken before the fourth cycle of nivolumab. DNA for the CDR3: TGTGCCATCAGGACAGAGAACACTGAAGCTTTCTTT. This sequence encodes CAIRTENTEAFF.